This T cell receptor beta chain originates from a study of T cells after yellow fever vaccination. Making TCR cDNA involved 5'RACE template switching, which added UMIs and a universal primer site. TCRdb re-analysed the 5' RACE reads in MiXCR, keeping a single row per CDR3 protein. The table records 95,000 to 100,000 distinct CDR3 sequences, about 5.8% of them present only once. Study results and caveats: One caveat is that FACS-sorted repertoires could contain abundant clonotypes contaminating from the bulk population. Reappearance after the booster was seen for most primary-vaccination clones, at about 95% CD4 and more than 80% CD8.

This clonotype was detected ten times or more. The antigen remains unidentified. The CDR3 runs to 13 residues. The ends were cut back, 4 bases at V and 0 bases at J, with 6 bases in the middle. Germline V gene sequence: CDR1 SEHNR, CDR2 FQNEAQ (reference sequence). V is TRBV7-9 and J is TRBJ2-5, with a possible D match to TRBD2 (6 bases). The input for sequencing was CD8+ T cells sorted from PBMCs, taken 10 days after the yellow fever booster vaccination. This sequence originates from a young man who received the YFV17D yellow fever vaccine. CDR3 residues: CASSWDYQETQYF. The CDR3 bases are TGTGCCAGCAGCTGGGACTACCAAGAGACCCAGTACTTC.